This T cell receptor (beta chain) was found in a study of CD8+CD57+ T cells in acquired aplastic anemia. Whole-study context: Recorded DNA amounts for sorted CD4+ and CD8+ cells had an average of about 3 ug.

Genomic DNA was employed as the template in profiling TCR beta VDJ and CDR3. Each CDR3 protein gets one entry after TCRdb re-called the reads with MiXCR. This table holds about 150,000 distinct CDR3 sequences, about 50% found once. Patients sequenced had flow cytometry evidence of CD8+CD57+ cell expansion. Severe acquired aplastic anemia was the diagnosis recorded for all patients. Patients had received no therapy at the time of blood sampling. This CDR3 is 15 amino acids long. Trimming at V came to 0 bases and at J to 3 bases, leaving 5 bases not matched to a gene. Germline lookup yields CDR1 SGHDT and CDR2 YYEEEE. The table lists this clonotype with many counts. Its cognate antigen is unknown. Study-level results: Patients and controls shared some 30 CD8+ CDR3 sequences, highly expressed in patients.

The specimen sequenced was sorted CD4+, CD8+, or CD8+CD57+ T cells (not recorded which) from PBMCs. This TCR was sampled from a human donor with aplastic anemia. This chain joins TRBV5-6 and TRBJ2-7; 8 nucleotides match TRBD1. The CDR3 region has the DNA TGTGCCAGCAGCTTGGTTGGGACAGGAAGCTACGAGCAGTACTTC. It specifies CASSLVGTGSYEQYF.